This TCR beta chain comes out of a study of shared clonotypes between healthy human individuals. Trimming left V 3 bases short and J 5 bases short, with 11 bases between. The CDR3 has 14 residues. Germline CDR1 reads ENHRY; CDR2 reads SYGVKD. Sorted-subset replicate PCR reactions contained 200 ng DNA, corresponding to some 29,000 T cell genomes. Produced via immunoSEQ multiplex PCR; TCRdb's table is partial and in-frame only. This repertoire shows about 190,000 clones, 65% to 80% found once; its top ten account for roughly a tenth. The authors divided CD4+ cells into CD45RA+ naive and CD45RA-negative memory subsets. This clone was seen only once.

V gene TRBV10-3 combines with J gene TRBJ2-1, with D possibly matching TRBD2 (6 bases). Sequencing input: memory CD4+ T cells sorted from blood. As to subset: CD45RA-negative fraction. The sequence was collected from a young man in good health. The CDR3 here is CAISDGTSDNEQFF. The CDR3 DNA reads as TGTGCCATCAGTGACGGGACTTCAGACAATGAGCAGTTCTTC.